The TCR beta chain under discussion was sequenced for a study of blood T cell repertoires in COVID-19 (dated by TCRdb to the early 2020s). About the investigation overall: Samples covering the acute and convalescent phases of COVID-19 were provided by collaborators in the United States, Italy and Spain. The material from the prospective study consisted of cDNA or gDNA derived from T cells, B-cell-depleted T cells, or PBMCs. Subjects who had been exposed to COVID-19, were actively infected with it, or had recovered from it provided the deeply sampled blood TCRbeta repertoires that made up the dataset. The repertoires were released in a freely available public database intended as a resource for research on the immune response to SARS-CoV-2. Samples came from the ongoing ImmuneRACE study (first 160 participants) plus 1,254 subjects from 6 global collaborators. The sample metadata nearly always contained a de-identified subject ID, COVID-19 status, age in years and sex. HLA class I and class II types, where available, came from metadata supplied by the sample provider rather than from assay-based typing. Paper-wide results and their limitations: The amount of clinical and demographic metadata varied by source and participant and was provided uncurated.

Each collaborating institution followed its own protocols to collect whole blood in K2EDTA tubes. Collaborator samples were shipped for TCRbeta analysis as frozen whole blood, isolated PBMCs, or DNA extracted from either sample type. This clone has just one count. The antigen it recognizes is unknown. No quality values exist for individual bases; no much larger clone is one base distant. TCRbeta CDR3 regions were amplified from genomic DNA using the immunoSEQ Assay, a bias-controlled multiplex PCR. The paper's data handling went like this. Nucleated cell counts per sample were estimated from amplification of reference gene primers within the assay. Sequence reads were collapsed and filtered to measure the absolute abundance of every unique TCRbeta CDR3 rearrangement. For each sample, productive Simpson clonality was calculated as the square root of Simpson's diversity index over productive rearrangements. What TCRdb holds here is the immuneACCESS table cut down to in-frame rearrangements. Part of the clones is not present; checked against another copy, under half of the missing clones reflect an unresolved V gene, and the others are unexplained. That table gives V, J and clone size, and the DNA gave D and trimming. The sample contains about 120,000 clones, roughly 88% of them found a single time. The top ten hold roughly 4% of the sample.

The sequencing sample was made of peripheral blood. The TCR was taken from a man in his forties with acute or convalescent COVID-19.

The CDR3 in this case is CASSSPGTTQETQYF. The nucleotide sequence reads TGCGCCAGCAGTTCTCCCGGGACTACCCAAGAGACCCAGTACTTC. Recombination connected TRBV5-1 to TRBJ2-5; TRBD2 fits 7 bases in the junction. The CDR3 numbers 15 residues from cysteine through phenylalanine. Only CDR3 DNA is held: 45 bases, read in frame from base 1. At the junction V is shortened by 5 bases and J by 1 base; bases outside the gene matches: 8. CDR1 and CDR2 are drawn from the germline V gene: SGHRS, YFSETQ. Extended through the reference TRBV5-1 and TRBJ2-5 proteins, this CDR3 yields the full variable domain: KAGVTQTPRYLIKTRGQQVTLSCSPISGHRSVSWYQQTPGQGLQFLFEYFSETQRNKGNFPGRFSGRQFSNSRSEMNVSTLELGDSALYLCASSSPGTTQETQYFGPGTRLLVL.